Below, 10 T cell receptor beta chains from the same sample are listed, as sequenced in a study of CD8 T cells in Susac syndrome. The RNA, about 0.45 to 1 ug, was put through reverse transcription using random hexamers. MiXCR, applied by TCRdb to the immunoSEQ multiplex PCR reads, yields one record per CDR3 protein. The sample consists of about 160,000 distinct CDR3 sequences, around 93% of them appearing once. The sample consisted of CD4+ T cells from PBMCs. Receptors originate from a human donor in good health.

This clonotype was recorded once. This chain joins TRBV12-3 or TRBV12-4 and TRBJ1-4, with a tentative D call TRBD1 (6 bases). The CDR3 covers 15 residues. Between the trimmed V and J ends, which lost 6 bases and 0 bases, there was a span of 11 bases. In DNA, the CDR3 is TGTGCCAGCAGACCAGGGGTTGCAACTAATGAAAAACTGTTTTTT. This sequence encodes CASRPGVATNEKLFF.

This clonotype was seen a single time. The chain recombines TRBV20-1 with TRBJ2-5; D unclear. Deletions cut 5 bases from V and 7 bases from J, with 14 bases between. Germline V gene data show CDR1 as DFQATT and CDR2 as SNEGSKA (reference sequence). CDR3 length: 12 amino acids. The CDR3 protein is CSAPDGPGTQYF. The CDR3 DNA reads as TGCAGTGCTCCGGACGGTCCAGGGACCCAGTACTTC.

V is TRBV27 and J is TRBJ2-3; the D is unclear. CDR1 and CDR2 (germline): MNHEY, SMNVEV (reference sequence). The CDR3 extends over 15 amino acids. V was clipped by 3 bases and J by 2 bases, with 12 bases between them. CDR3: CASSFEGSLTDTQYF. For the CDR3, the DNA is TGTGCCAGCAGTTTTGAAGGGTCGCTCACAGATACGCAGTATTTT.

The chain has TRBV6-6 and TRBJ1-6; possibly TRBD1 for D (6 bases). The germline V gene encodes CDR1 MNHNY and CDR2 SVGAGI (reference sequence). Trimming cost V 6 bases and J 10 bases, with 13 bases left between them. The CDR3 contains 13 residues. CDR3: CASSPAGASPLHF. The CDR3 coding sequence is TGTGCCAGCAGCCCGGCAGGGGCCTCACCCCTCCACTTT.

The chain joins TRBV7-3 to TRBJ2-6, with no clear D. Per germline, CDR1 SGHTA and CDR2 FQGTGA. With 5 bases removed from V and 0 bases from J, the gap between germline ends came to 8 bases. The CDR3 loop spans 15 amino acids. CDR3 amino acids: CASSQQSSGANVLTF. For the CDR3, the DNA is TGTGCCAGCAGCCAACAGAGCTCTGGGGCCAACGTCCTGACTTTC.

V gene TRBV20-1 combines with J gene TRBJ2-2, with TRBD1 matching over 11 bases. This CDR3 contains 14 residues. J lost 6 bases, V lost 5 bases, and 5 bases had no gene match. Germline lookup yields CDR1 DFQATT and CDR2 SNEGSKA (reference sequence). In nucleotides, the CDR3 is TGCAGTGCTTGGACAGGGGGCGATGCCGGGGAGCTGTTTTTT. It translates to CSAWTGGDAGELFF.

The DNA for the CDR3 is TGCAGTGCCGCAGCGGGGGGCCCCACAGATACGCAGTATTTT. It is translated as CSAAAGGPTDTQYF. The rearrangement uses TRBV20-1 and TRBJ2-3; 9 nucleotides align to TRBD2. V was clipped by 6 bases and J by 2 bases; unmatched bases: 6. The CDR3 spans 14 residues. CDR1 and CDR2 (germline): DFQATT, SNEGSKA (reference sequence).

This chain uses TRBV7-9 with TRBJ1-6; a weak D match, TRBD1 (5 bases). Per germline, CDR1 SEHNR and CDR2 FQNEAQ (reference sequence). The CDR3 is 15 amino acids. V lost 4 bases and J 7 bases, leaving 14 bases between the germline ends. The CDR3 region is CASSSSGGGNSPLHF. CDR3 nucleotides: TGTGCCAGCAGCTCCTCCGGGGGGGGGAATTCACCCCTCCACTTT.

V usage is TRBV5-4 and J usage is TRBJ2-2, with TRBD1 identical over 9 bases. Germline assignment: CDR1 SGHNT and CDR2 YYREEE (reference sequence). V trimming: 4 bases; J trimming: 5 bases; junction bases outside the gene matches: 9. The CDR3 consists of 16 residues. This CDR3 reads CASSPGGQGRTGELFF. CDR3 in DNA: TGTGCCAGCAGCCCCGGGGGACAGGGTAGGACCGGGGAGCTGTTTTTT.

The chain employs TRBV20-1 and TRBJ1-4; D not certain. Germline V gene lookup returns CDR1 DFQATT and CDR2 SNEGSKA (reference sequence). The CDR3 is 12 amino acids. V dropped 7 bases and J dropped 1 base, with 7 bases sitting between them. CDR3 sequence (DNA): TGCAGTGTTTACGTAACTAATGAAAAACTGTTTTTT. The encoded protein is CSVYVTNEKLFF.